These 7 T cell receptor beta chains share one sample of origin, sequenced in a study of T cell repertoires in cytomegalovirus infection (dated by TCRdb to between 2019 and 2020). Reads for this sample came from an Illumina HiSeq 1500. The raw public reads went through TCRdb reprocessing: fastp at Q25, MiXCR clone calling, in-frame beta chains kept. Identical CDR3 proteins give one entry, which carries the most common genes and DNA. The sample table records nearly 650,000 distinct CDR3 sequences; roughly 26% of these occur just once. The ten largest clonotypes hold roughly 8% of the sample. The sample taken for sequencing was CD8+ T cells from PBMCs. The origin of the receptors is a human donor in good health (CMV status not recorded). Some clones in this sample may be carry-over from other donors' samples.

The rearrangement links TRBV7-2 to TRBJ2-1; a possible D gene is TRBD2 (7 bases). V was shortened by 3 bases and J by 8 bases, with 14 bases between the two germline ends. There are 14 residues in the CDR3. Germline CDR1 is SGHTA and CDR2 is FQGNSA. CDR3 amino acids: CASSFGGGGDEQFF. CDR3 nucleotide sequence: TGTGCCAGCAGCTTCGGAGGGGGGGGGGATGAGCAGTTCTTC.

The rearrangement uses TRBV28 and TRBJ2-5; no firm D call. CDR3 size: 15 residues. Germline V gene lookup returns CDR1 MDHEN and CDR2 SYDVKM. V was clipped by 6 bases and J by 5 bases, with 19 bases between them. The CDR3 nucleotides read TGTGCCAGCAGATTCACCCTGGGCCTTGGGGAGACCCAGTACTTC. The encoded protein is CASRFTLGLGETQYF.

CDR3 nucleotides: TGCAGCGTCCCTGGGGGGCGCGGCTATGGCTACACCTTC. This gives the protein CSVPGGRGYGYTF. The rearrangement links TRBV29-1 to TRBJ1-2; D might be TRBD1 (6 bases). Germline V gives CDR1 SQVTM, CDR2 ANQGSEA. The V gene lost 6 bases and the J gene lost 4 bases, with 15 bases spanning the gap. The CDR3 length is 13 residues.

This clonotype was recorded many times. The chain joins TRBV7-6 to TRBJ2-3, with TRBD1 as a possible D gene (5 bases). CDR1 is SGHVS, CDR2 FNYEAQ, per germline. Trimming removed 4 bases at V and 2 bases at J, with 13 bases between. The CDR3 totals 15 residues. The CDR3 here is CASSSRQPNTDTQYF. In nucleotides, the CDR3 is TGTGCCAGCAGCTCCCGACAGCCCAACACAGATACGCAGTATTTT.

This clonotype was detected only a few times. The chain uses TRBV5-4 and TRBJ2-1, with D tentatively TRBD1 (6 bases). With 0 bases removed from V and 7 bases from J, the gap between germline ends came to 14 bases. CDR3 length equals 15 residues. Germline loops: CDR1 SGHNT, CDR2 YYREEE (reference sequence). CDR3 amino acids: CASSLGRGSSNEQFF. The CDR3 nucleotides are TGTGCCAGCAGCTTGGGCAGGGGATCTTCGAATGAGCAGTTCTTC. The full variable domain, with the rest looked up from reference TRBV5-4 and TRBJ2-1, is ETGVTQSPTHLIKTRGQQVTLRCSSQSGHNTVSWYQQALGQGPQFIFQYYREEENGRGNFPPRFSGLQFPNYSSELNVNALELDDSALYLCASSLGRGSSNEQFFGPGTRLTVL.

This clonotype was counted ten times or more. The chain employs TRBV5-5 and TRBJ2-1; 7 bases align to TRBD1. This CDR3 is 16 amino acids long. The ends lost 4 bases at V and 9 bases at J; junction bases unmatched: 16. The germline gives CDR1 SGHKS, CDR2 YYEKEE (reference sequence). The CDR3 spells CASSPYPGTDGSEQFF. The DNA for the CDR3 is TGTGCCAGCAGCCCCTACCCGGGGACAGATGGGAGTGAGCAGTTCTTC.

This clonotype was picked up a small number of times. The chain combines TRBV2 with TRBJ2-5; 11 bases agree with TRBD2. CDR3 length equals 15 residues. The germline V gene encodes CDR1 SNHLY and CDR2 FYNNEI. V trimming: 6 bases; J trimming: 2 bases; junction bases outside the gene matches: 5. The CDR3 region is CASSAGLAVQETQYF. The CDR3 DNA reads TGTGCCAGCAGCGCGGGACTAGCGGTTCAAGAGACCCAGTACTTC.